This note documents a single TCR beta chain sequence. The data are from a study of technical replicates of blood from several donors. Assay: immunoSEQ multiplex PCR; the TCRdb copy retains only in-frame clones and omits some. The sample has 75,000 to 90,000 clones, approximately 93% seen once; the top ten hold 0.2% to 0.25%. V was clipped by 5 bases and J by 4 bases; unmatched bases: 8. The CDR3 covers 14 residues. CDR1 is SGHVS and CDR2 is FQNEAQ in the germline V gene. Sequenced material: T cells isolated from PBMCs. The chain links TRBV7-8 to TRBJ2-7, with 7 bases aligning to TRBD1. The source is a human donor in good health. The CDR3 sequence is CASSIGTASYEQYF. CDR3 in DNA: TGTGCCAGCAGCATTGGGACAGCCTCATACGAGCAGTACTTC.